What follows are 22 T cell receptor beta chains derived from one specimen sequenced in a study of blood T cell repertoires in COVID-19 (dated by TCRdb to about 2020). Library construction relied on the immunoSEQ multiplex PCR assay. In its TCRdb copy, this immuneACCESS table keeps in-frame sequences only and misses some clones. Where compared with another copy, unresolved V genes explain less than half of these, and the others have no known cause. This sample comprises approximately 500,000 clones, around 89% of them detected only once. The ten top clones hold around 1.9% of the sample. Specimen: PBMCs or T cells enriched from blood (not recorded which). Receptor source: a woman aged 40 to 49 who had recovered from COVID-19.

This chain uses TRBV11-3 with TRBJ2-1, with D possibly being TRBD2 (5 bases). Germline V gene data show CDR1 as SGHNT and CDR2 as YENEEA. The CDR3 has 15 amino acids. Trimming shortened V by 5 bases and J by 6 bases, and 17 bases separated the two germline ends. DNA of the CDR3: TGTGCCAGCAGCCCCGCGTCTGGAGAGGGCAATGAGCAGTTCTTC. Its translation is CASSPASGEGNEQFF.

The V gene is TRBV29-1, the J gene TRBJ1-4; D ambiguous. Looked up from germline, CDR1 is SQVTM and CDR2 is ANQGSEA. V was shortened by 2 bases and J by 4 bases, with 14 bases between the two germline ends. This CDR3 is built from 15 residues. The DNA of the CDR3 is TGCAGCGTTGAATTTGAGGGTCGGGGTAATGAAAAACTGTTTTTT. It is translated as CSVEFEGRGNEKLFF.

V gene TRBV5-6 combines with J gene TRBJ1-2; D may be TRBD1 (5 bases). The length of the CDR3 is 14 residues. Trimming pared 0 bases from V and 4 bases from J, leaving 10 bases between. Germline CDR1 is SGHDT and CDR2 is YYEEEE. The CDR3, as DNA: TGTGCCAGCAGCTTGGCTGCAGGGATCTATGGCTACACCTTC. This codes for CASSLAAGIYGYTF.

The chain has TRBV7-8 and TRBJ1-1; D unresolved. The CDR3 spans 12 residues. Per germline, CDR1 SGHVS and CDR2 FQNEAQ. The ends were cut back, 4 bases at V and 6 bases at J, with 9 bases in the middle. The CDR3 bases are TGTGCCAGCAGCTCACCGGAGGCTGAAGCTTTCTTT. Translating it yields CASSSPEAEAFF.

Here the CDR3 reads CASSLRGNEQFF. As DNA, the CDR3 is TGTGCCAGCAGCCTACGGGGAAATGAGCAGTTCTTC. J is TRBJ2-1 and V is TRBV3-1 (or the pseudogene TRBV3-2); D may be TRBD2 (5 bases). V shed 4 bases and J shed 7 bases, with 8 bases lying between them. CDR1 and CDR2 (germline): LGHDT, YNNKEL (reference sequence). The CDR3 is 12 residues long.

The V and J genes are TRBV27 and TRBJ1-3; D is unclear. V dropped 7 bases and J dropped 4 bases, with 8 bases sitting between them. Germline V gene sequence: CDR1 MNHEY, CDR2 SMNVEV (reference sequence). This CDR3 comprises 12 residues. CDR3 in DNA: TGTGCCAGCACACTGATAGGAAACACCATATATTTT. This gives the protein CASTLIGNTIYF.

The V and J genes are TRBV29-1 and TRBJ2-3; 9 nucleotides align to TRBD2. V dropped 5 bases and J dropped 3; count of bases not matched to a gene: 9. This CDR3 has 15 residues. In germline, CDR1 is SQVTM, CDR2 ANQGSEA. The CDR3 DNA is TGCAGCGTTACGACTAGCGGAGGAGGGACAGATACGCAGTATTTT. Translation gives CSVTTSGGGTDTQYF.

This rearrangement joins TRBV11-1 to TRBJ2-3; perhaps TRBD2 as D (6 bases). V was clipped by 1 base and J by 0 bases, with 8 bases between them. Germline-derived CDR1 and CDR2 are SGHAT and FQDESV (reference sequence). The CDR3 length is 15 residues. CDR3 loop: CASSLDGTSTDTQYF. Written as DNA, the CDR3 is TGTGCCAGCAGCTTAGATGGGACTAGCACAGATACGCAGTATTTT. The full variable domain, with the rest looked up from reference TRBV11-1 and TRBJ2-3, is EAEVAQSPRYKITEKSQAVAFWCDPISGHATLYWYRQILGQGPELLVQFQDESVVDDSQLPKDRFSAERLKGVDSTLKIQPAELGDSAMYLCASSLDGTSTDTQYFGPGTRLTVL.

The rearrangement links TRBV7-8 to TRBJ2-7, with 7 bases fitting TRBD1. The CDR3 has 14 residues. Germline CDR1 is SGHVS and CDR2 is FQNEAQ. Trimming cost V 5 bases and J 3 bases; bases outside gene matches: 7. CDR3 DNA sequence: TGTGCCAGCAGCGTCGGACAGGTTGACTACGAGCAGTACTTC. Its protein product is CASSVGQVDYEQYF.

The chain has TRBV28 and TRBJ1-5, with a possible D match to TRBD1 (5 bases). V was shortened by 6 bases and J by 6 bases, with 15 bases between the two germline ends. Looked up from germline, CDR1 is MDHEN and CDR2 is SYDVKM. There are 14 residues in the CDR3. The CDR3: CASSTPLGAQPQHF. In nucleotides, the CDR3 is TGTGCCAGCAGCACCCCCCTAGGGGCTCAGCCCCAGCATTTT.

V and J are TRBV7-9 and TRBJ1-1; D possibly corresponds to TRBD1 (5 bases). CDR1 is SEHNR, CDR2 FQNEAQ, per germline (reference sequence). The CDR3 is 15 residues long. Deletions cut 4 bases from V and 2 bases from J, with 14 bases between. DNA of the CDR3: TGTGCCAGCAGCTCGGCAGGGCGCTATAACACTGAAGCTTTCTTT. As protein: CASSSAGRYNTEAFF.

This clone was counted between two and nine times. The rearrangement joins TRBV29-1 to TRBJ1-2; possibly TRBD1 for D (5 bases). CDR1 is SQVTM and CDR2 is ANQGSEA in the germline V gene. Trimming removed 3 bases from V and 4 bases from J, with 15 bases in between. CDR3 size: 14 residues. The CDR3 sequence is CSVEPGIGVYGYTF. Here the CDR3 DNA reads TGCAGCGTTGAGCCAGGCATAGGGGTCTATGGCTACACCTTC.

CDR3: CASSYSRNTIYF. CDR3 DNA sequence: TGTGCCAGCAGTTACTCGAGGAACACCATATATTTT. The chain joins TRBV6-2 or TRBV6-3 to TRBJ1-3; D is unclear. Trimming took off 0 bases at V and 7 bases at J, with 4 bases between the two ends. The CDR3 spans 12 residues. The germline V gene encodes CDR1 MNHEY and CDR2 SVGEGT.

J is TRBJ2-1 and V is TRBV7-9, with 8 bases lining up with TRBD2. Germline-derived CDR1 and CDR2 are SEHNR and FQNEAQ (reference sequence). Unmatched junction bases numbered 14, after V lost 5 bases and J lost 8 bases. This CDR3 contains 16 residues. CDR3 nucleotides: TGTGCCAGCAGCAATCGAGGGACGGGAGGGTACCATGAGCAGTTCTTC. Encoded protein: CASSNRGTGGYHEQFF.

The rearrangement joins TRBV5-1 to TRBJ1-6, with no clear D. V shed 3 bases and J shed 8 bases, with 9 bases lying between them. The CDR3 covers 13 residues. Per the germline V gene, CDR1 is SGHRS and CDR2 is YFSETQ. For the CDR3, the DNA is TGCGCCAGCAGCTACTCCGCGGATTCACCCCTCCACTTT. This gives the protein CASSYSADSPLHF.

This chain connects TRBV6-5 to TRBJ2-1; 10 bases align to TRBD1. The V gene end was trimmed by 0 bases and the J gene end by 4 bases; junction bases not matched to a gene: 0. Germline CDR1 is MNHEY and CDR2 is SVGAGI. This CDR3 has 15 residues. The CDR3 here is CASSYSGQGYNEQFF. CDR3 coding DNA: TGTGCCAGCAGTTACTCGGGACAGGGGTACAATGAGCAGTTCTTC.

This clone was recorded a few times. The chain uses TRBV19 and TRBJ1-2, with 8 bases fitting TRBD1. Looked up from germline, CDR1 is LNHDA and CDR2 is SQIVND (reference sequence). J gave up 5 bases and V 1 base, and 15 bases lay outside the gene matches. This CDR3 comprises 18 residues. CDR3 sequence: CASSIGPRTGRYVYGYTF. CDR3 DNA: TGTGCCAGTAGTATAGGTCCCCGGACAGGGAGATACGTGTATGGCTACACCTTC. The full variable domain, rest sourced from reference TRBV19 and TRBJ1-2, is DGGITQSPKYLFRKEGQNVTLSCEQNLNHDAMYWYRQDPGQGLRLIYYSQIVNDFQKGDIAEGYSVSREKKESFPLTVTSAQKNPTAFYLCASSIGPRTGRYVYGYTFGSGTRLTVV.

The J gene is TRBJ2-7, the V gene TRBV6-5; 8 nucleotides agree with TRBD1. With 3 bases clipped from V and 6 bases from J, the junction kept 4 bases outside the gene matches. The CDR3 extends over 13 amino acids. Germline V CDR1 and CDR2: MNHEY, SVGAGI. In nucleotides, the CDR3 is TGTGCCAGCAGTTATGACAGGGGTCCCGAGCAGTACTTC. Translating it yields CASSYDRGPEQYF.

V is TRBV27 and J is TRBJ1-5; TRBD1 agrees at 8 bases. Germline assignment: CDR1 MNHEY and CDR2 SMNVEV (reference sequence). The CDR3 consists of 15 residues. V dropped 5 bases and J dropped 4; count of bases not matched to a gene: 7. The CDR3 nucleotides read TGTGCCAGCAGTCCATATGGGACAGGAAATCAGCCCCAGCATTTT. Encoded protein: CASSPYGTGNQPQHF.

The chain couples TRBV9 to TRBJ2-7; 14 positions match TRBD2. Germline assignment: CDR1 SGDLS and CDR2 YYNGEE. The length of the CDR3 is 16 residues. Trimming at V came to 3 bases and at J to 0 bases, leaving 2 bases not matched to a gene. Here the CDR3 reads CASSAGTSGSSYEQYF. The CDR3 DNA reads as TGTGCCAGCAGCGCCGGGACTAGCGGGAGCTCCTACGAGCAGTACTTC. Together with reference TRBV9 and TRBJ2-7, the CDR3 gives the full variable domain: DSGVTQTPKHLITATGQRVTLRCSPRSGDLSVYWYQQSLDQGLQFLIQYYNGEERAKGNILERFSAQQFPDLHSELNLSSLELGDSALYFCASSAGTSGSSYEQYFGPGTRLTVT.

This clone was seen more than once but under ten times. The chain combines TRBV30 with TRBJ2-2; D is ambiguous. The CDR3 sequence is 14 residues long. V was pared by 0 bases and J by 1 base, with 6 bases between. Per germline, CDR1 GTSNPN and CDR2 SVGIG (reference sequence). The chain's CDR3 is CAWSVGLNTGELFF. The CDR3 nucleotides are TGTGCCTGGAGTGTGGGCCTGAACACCGGGGAGCTGTTTTTT. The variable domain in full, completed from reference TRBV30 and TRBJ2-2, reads SQTIHQWPATLVQPVGSPLSLECTVEGTSNPNLYWYRQAAGRGLQLLFYSVGIGQISSEVPQNLSASRPQDRQFILSSKKLLLSDSGFYLCAWSVGLNTGELFFGEGSRLTVL.

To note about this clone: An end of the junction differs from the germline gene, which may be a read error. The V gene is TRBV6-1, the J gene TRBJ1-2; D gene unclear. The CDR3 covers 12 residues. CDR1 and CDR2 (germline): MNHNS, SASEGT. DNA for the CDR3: TGTGCCAGCAGCGAAGACGGCTATGGCTACACCTTC. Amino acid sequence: CASSEDGYGYTF.